This T cell receptor beta chain emerged from a study of blood T cells in healthy people across ages. Study information: When template switching was applied, about one barcoded beta molecule was captured per two T cells. Points from the study as a whole: Long-lived donors carried more naive CD4+ cells and greater diversity than aged donors.

Primed by a sample-barcoded 5' primer and a J-beta primer mix, a second PCR proceeded for roughly 7 to 11 cycles. Each CDR3 protein is one row after TCRdb ran MiXCR on the 5' RACE reads. The sample has roughly 800,000 distinct CDR3 sequences; more than 45% are singletons. This clonotype has only a few counts. The target antigen is unknown. Trimming removed 7 bases from V and 3 bases from J, with 16 bases in between. CDR1 is MNHEY and CDR2 is SVGEGT in the germline V gene. The CDR3 runs 14 residues. Each donor had 8.5 to 10 milliliters of peripheral blood drawn. The sequenced sample consisted of blood. The receptor was isolated from a man under 40 in good health. V and J are TRBV6-2 or TRBV6-3 and TRBJ2-7; weak D call: TRBD1 (5 bases). The CDR3 DNA follows: TGTGCCAGCAACTTGAGGACACCCAACTACGAGCAGTACTTC. It encodes CASNLRTPNYEQYF.